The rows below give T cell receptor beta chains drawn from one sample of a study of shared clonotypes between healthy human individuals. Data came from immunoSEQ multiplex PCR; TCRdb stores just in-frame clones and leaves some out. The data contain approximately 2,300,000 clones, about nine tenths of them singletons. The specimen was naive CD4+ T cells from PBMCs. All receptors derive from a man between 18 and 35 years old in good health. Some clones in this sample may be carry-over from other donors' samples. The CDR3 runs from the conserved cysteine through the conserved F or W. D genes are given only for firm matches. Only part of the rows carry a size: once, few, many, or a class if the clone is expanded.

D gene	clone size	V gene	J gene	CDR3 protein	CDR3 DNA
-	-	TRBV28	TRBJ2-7	CASSSSGTDPGEQYF	TGTGCCAGCAGCTCCTCCGGGACGGACCCCGGCGAGCAGTACTTC
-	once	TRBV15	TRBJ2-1	CATNLDGFSHNEQFF	TGTGCCACCAACCTAGACGGCTTTTCCCACAATGAGCAGTTCTTC
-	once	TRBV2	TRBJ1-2	CASSEARRPGVYGYTF	TGTGCCAGCAGTGAAGCCAGACGGCCCGGTGTGTATGGCTACACCTTC
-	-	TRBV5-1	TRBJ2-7	CASSLAHTEYEQYF	TGCGCCAGCAGCTTGGCCCACACGGAATACGAGCAGTACTTC
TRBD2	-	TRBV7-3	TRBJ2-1	CASSLLAGVGNEQFF	TGTGCCAGCAGCCTCCTAGCGGGAGTCGGAAATGAGCAGTTCTTC
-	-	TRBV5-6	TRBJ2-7	CASYSRSSPYEQYF	TGTGCCAGCTATTCCAGGAGCTCTCCATACGAGCAGTACTTC
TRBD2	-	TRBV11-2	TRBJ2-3	CASSTSGFTDTQYF	TGTGCCAGCAGTACTAGCGGGTTCACAGATACGCAGTATTTT
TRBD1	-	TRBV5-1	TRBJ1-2	CASSSGQGSYGYTF	TGCGCCAGCAGCTCGGGACAGGGATCCTATGGCTACACCTTC
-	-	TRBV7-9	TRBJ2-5	CASSPESTGWVARETQYF	TGTGCCAGCAGCCCTGAGAGCACGGGGTGGGTAGCACGAGAGACCCAGTACTTC
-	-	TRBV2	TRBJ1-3	CASKGDSGNTIYF	TGTGCCAGCAAAGGGGACTCTGGAAACACCATATATTTT
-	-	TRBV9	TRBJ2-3	CASSTLGGGTQYF	TGTGCCAGCAGCACTCTCGGGGGTGGTACGCAGTATTTT
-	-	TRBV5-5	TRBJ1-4	CASSLDTGRNEKLFF	TGTGCCAGCAGCTTAGACACCGGACGGAATGAAAAACTGTTTTTT
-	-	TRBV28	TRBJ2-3	CASSPAWEDTQYF	TGTGCCAGCAGTCCGGCGTGGGAAGATACGCAGTATTTT
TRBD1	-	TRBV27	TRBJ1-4	CASRPDRGPGNEKLFF	TGTGCCAGCAGGCCTGACAGGGGGCCTGGTAATGAAAAACTGTTTTTT
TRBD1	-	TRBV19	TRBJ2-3	CASSRDSFDTQYF	TGTGCCAGTAGTAGGGACAGTTTCGATACGCAGTATTTT
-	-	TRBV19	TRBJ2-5	CASSIGGSKGPETQYF	TGTGCCAGTAGTATAGGCGGTAGTAAAGGTCCAGAGACCCAGTACTTC
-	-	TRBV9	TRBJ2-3	CASSVRADTDTQYF	TGTGCCAGCAGCGTGCGGGCGGACACAGATACGCAGTATTTT
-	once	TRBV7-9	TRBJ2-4	CASSLLEIQYF	TGTGCCAGCAGCTTATTGGAGATTCAGTACTTC
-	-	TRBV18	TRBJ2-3	CASSPGGRYPRDTQYF	TGTGCCAGCTCACCAGGAGGGCGTTACCCGCGCGATACGCAGTATTTT
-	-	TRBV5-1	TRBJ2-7	CASSKDLLEQYF	TGCGCCAGCAGCAAGGACCTCCTCGAGCAGTACTTC
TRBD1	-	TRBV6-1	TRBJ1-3	CASSEAGGTNTIYF	TGTGCCAGCAGTGAGGCAGGGGGTACGAACACCATATATTTT
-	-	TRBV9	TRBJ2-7	CASSAQISSSSYEQYF	TGTGCCAGCAGCGCACAGATTTCCTCGAGCTCCTACGAGCAGTACTTC
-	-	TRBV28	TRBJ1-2	CASSHDSYGYTF	TGTGCCAGCAGCCACGACAGCTATGGCTACACCTTC
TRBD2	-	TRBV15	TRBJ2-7	CATSRVLAGIYEQYF	TGTGCCACCAGCAGAGTGCTAGCGGGAATCTACGAGCAGTACTTC
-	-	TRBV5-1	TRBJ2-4	CASSTDRARAKNIQYF	TGCGCCAGCAGCACGGACCGGGCTCGGGCCAAAAACATTCAGTACTTC
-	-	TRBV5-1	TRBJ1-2	CASSLISSGVGYYGYTF	TGCGCCAGCAGCTTGATTAGTTCTGGCGTAGGATACTATGGCTACACCTTC
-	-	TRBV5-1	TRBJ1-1	CASSAESHTEAFF	TGCGCCAGCAGCGCTGAAAGCCACACTGAAGCTTTCTTT
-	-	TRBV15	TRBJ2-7	CATSRDLLGEQYF	TGTGCCACCAGCAGAGACCTTTTGGGCGAGCAGTACTTC
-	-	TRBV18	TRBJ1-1	CASSQNRGTEAFF	TGTGCCAGCTCCCAGAATCGGGGCACTGAAGCTTTCTTT
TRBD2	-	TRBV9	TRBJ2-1	CASSRLAGGNEQFF	TGTGCCAGCAGCCGACTAGCGGGAGGTAATGAGCAGTTCTTC
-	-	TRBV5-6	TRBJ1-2	CASSFQLDGYTF	TGTGCCAGCAGCTTTCAGCTAGATGGCTACACCTTC